This TCR beta chain came from a study of T cell responses to AZD1222 COVID-19 vaccine. Germline V gene sequence: CDR1 LNHDA, CDR2 SQIVND (reference sequence). The CDR3 runs 15 residues. V lost 3 bases and J lost 0, with 11 bases in between. Some clones are missing from TCRdb's copy, which holds only in-frame ones; the method was immunoSEQ multiplex PCR. Of about 92,000 clones in the sample, 80% to 90% were seen once. This clonotype originated in an adult in good health. V and J are TRBV19 and TRBJ1-2; D unclear. Sample: peripheral blood, taken on day 0 of AZD1222 vaccination. The CDR3 loop is CASSMQVSTNYGYTF. The CDR3 DNA sequence: TGTGCCAGTAGTATGCAAGTATCGACTAACTATGGCTACACCTTC.